One and the same sample provided the 8 T cell receptor beta chains below, sequenced in a study of T cell responses to AZD1222 COVID-19 vaccine. Some clones are missing from TCRdb's copy, which holds only in-frame ones; the method was immunoSEQ multiplex PCR. The sample has over 120,000 clones, roughly 90% seen once. The sequences come from peripheral blood, collected on day 0 of AZD1222 vaccination. Receptors originate from an adult in good health.

This clone was counted once. The CDR3 bases are TGTGCCAGTAGTCCCTCTCGGGTAAACTATGGCTACACCTTC. Residues: CASSPSRVNYGYTF. J is TRBJ1-2 and V is TRBV19; D is unresolved. CDR1 LNHDA and CDR2 SQIVND come from the germline V gene (reference sequence). The V end was cut by 5 bases, the J end by 2 bases, with 12 bases between. The CDR3 runs 14 residues. Together with reference TRBV19 and TRBJ1-2, the CDR3 gives the full variable domain: DGGITQSPKYLFRKEGQNVTLSCEQNLNHDAMYWYRQDPGQGLRLIYYSQIVNDFQKGDIAEGYSVSREKKESFPLTVTSAQKNPTAFYLCASSPSRVNYGYTFGSGTRLTVV.

The rearrangement joins TRBV5-1 to TRBJ1-1; D remains unclear. The CDR3 is 12 amino acids. Deletions cut 5 bases from V and 7 bases from J, with 12 bases between. Per germline, CDR1 SGHRS and CDR2 YFSETQ. CDR3 sequence reads: CASRSGEVEAFF. The DNA for the CDR3 is TGCGCCAGCAGGTCGGGCGAGGTTGAAGCTTTCTTT.

The chain has TRBV5-4 and TRBJ1-5, with a weak D call TRBD1 (5 bases). CDR1 is SGHNT and CDR2 is YYREEE in the germline V gene (reference sequence). The CDR3 has 14 amino acids. Trimming took 1 base from V and 4 from J, leaving 9 bases between them. CDR3 loop: CASSLLGGNQPQHF. CDR3 coding DNA: TGTGCCAGCAGCTTGCTTGGGGGGAATCAGCCCCAGCATTTT.

The chain employs TRBV5-1 and TRBJ2-7; D is perhaps TRBD1 (6 bases). V dropped 0 bases and J dropped 2 bases, with 12 bases sitting between them. The CDR3 length is 15 residues. Looked up from germline, CDR1 is SGHRS and CDR2 is YFSETQ. The CDR3 loop is CASSLGDTWAYEQYF. The CDR3 DNA reads as TGCGCCAGCAGCTTGGGGGACACGTGGGCCTACGAGCAGTACTTC.

V usage is TRBV6-5 and J usage is TRBJ2-7, with 7 nucleotides matching TRBD1. Germline CDR1 is MNHEY and CDR2 is SVGAGI. CDR3 size: 15 residues. J lost 3 bases, V lost 6 bases, and 11 bases had no gene match. The DNA for the CDR3 is TGTGCCAGCAGGGGCGACCGGGACAGATTCTACGAGCAGTACTTC. Its translation: CASRGDRDRFYEQYF.

DNA of the CDR3: TGTGCCAGTAGTCCACAGAGGGGGAAACTGTTTTTT. It yields the protein CASSPQRGKLFF. The chain combines TRBV19 with TRBJ1-4, with D possibly matching TRBD1 (6 bases). The CDR3 spans 12 residues. The V gene lost 5 bases and the J gene lost 11 bases, with 12 bases spanning the gap. CDR1 is LNHDA and CDR2 is SQIVND in the germline V gene (reference sequence).

Written as DNA, the CDR3 is TGTGCCAGCAGTTACGGGCCTAGCGGGGTCTACGAGCAGTACTTC. Translation: CASSYGPSGVYEQYF. The J gene is TRBJ2-7, the V gene TRBV6-2 or TRBV6-3; 9 bases fit TRBD2. V trimming: 2 bases; J trimming: 3 bases; junction bases outside the gene matches: 5. The CDR3 extends over 15 amino acids. Germline values: CDR1 MNHEY, CDR2 SVGEGT.

The chain joins TRBV11-2 to TRBJ2-5; D gene uncertain. CDR3 length: 11 amino acids. Trimming took off 1 base at V and 4 bases at J, with 1 base between the two ends. The germline V gene has CDR1 SGHAT and CDR2 FQNNGV. The CDR3 DNA sequence: TGTGCCAGCAGCTTAGTAGAGACCCAGTACTTC. Translation: CASSLVETQYF.